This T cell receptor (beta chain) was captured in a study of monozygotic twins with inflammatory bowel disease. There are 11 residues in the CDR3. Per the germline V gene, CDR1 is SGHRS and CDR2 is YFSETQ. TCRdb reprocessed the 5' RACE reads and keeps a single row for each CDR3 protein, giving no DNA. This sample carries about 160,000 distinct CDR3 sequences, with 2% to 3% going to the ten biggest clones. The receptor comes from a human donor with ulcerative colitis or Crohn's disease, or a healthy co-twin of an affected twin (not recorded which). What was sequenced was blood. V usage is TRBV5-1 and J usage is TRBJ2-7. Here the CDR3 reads CASKDSYEQYF.